The 5 T cell receptor beta chains listed next were all sequenced from one sample in a study of T cell responses to AZD1222 COVID-19 vaccine. The protocol was immunoSEQ multiplex PCR, while the TCRdb copy is restricted to in-frame clones and leaves out a portion. The table includes about 49,000 clones, under 85% detected once. The material was peripheral blood, obtained on day 0 of MenACWY control vaccination. These receptors originate from an adult in good health.

This clone was picked up one time. CDR3 residues: CASSFEENTEAFF. The CDR3 region has the DNA TGTGCCAGCAGCTTCGAGGAGAACACTGAAGCTTTCTTT. The chain combines TRBV5-5 with TRBJ1-1; D call uncertain. The CDR3 length is 13 residues. Germline loops: CDR1 SGHKS, CDR2 YYEKEE (reference sequence). Trimming cost V 2 bases and J 1 base, with 6 bases left between them.

This chain uses TRBV10-3 with TRBJ1-2; 8 nucleotides agree with TRBD1. V lost 4 bases to trimming and J lost 3 bases; unmatched junction nucleotides: 4. CDR1 is ENHRY and CDR2 is SYGVKD in the germline V gene. The CDR3 is made up of 14 amino acids. Here the CDR3 reads CAISGGQGYYGYTF. As DNA, the CDR3 is TGTGCCATCAGTGGTGGACAGGGCTACTATGGCTACACCTTC.

This chain uses TRBV6-7 with TRBJ2-1; D remains ambiguous. TRBV6-7 is sorted into the ORF group, with uncertain function. Trimming removed 5 bases from V and 7 bases from J, with 9 bases in between. The CDR3 has 12 amino acids. The CDR3 nucleotides read TGTGCCAGCAGTAAAGGGTCGAATGAGCAGTTCTTC. It is translated as CASSKGSNEQFF.

V is TRBV7-9 and J is TRBJ2-5; no reliable D call. Germline V gene data show CDR1 as SEHNR and CDR2 as FQNEAQ (reference sequence). The CDR3 loop spans 13 amino acids. The ends were cut back, 0 bases at V and 3 bases at J, with 5 bases in the middle. CDR3 protein: CASSLAFKETQYF. CDR3 coding DNA: TGTGCCAGCAGCTTAGCTTTTAAAGAGACCCAGTACTTC.

This CDR3 is CASILQLGTPSGYTF. For the CDR3, the DNA is TGTGCCAGCATCCTTCAACTCGGGACGCCGTCCGGCTACACCTTC. The chain joins TRBV6-5 to TRBJ1-2, with a possible D match to TRBD1 (5 bases). V lost 7 bases and J 8 bases, leaving 23 bases between the germline ends. The CDR3 is 15 residues long. Looked up from germline, CDR1 is MNHEY and CDR2 is SVGAGI.